The source of this TCR beta chain is a study of T cells in Graves' hyperthyroidism and ophthalmopathy. Hyperthyroidism patients were newly diagnosed, had disease duration under 2 months, and were aged 18 to 65 years. The CDR3 has 14 residues. CDR1 is DFQATT and CDR2 is SNEGSKA in the germline V gene (reference sequence). The V gene lost 7 bases and the J gene lost 4 bases, with 18 bases spanning the gap. What was amplified from RNA transcripts were TCR beta CDR3 regions. The TCR CDR3 first-round RT-PCR relied on the HTBI primer set. TCRdb reprocessed the multiplex PCR reads with MiXCR, giving one entry per CDR3 protein. Of approximately 150,000 distinct CDR3 sequences listed, around 8.9% were seen once; the top ten hold around 21%.

This TCR came from a woman aged 18-30 years with Graves' hyperthyroidism that later progressed to Graves' ophthalmopathy. Input material: blood. The J gene is TRBJ2-3, the V gene TRBV20-1, with a weak D call TRBD2 (6 bases). CDR3 residues: CSDKIAVRADTQYF. The CDR3 DNA follows: TGCAGTGATAAGATAGCGGTCCGGGCAGATACGCAGTATTTT.